This T cell receptor (beta chain) derives from a study of cytomegalovirus exposure and HLA in healthy donors. Study-wide results and caveats: The tendency of first-cohort TCR clusters to co-occur in the roughly 110 validation repertoires emerged from a later analysis. With high specificity and sensitivity, the classifier reportedly diagnosed cytomegalovirus status. The dataset shows that most TCR sequences were rare, while some public TCRs occurred in many donors.

CDR3 length: 15 residues. J was trimmed by 0 bases and V by 5 bases; bases with no gene match: 6. Germline CDR1 and CDR2: SEHNR and FQNEAQ (reference sequence). Details on this clone: The target antigen is unknown.

The assay was immunoSEQ multiplex PCR, and TCRdb's table has in-frame clones only and misses some. The profile shows over 150,000 clones, 85% of them singletons. The rearrangement joins TRBV7-9 to TRBJ1-1; TRBD1 aligns across 7 bases. This TCR derives from a man younger than 35 in good health and CMV-seropositive. Specimen: PBMCs. The chain's CDR3 is CASSARGGMNTEAFF. The CDR3 DNA follows: TGTGCCAGCAGCGCCCGAGGGGGCATGAACACTGAAGCTTTCTTT.